Detailed here is one TCR beta chain. It lacks a known antigen. Base qualities were left out, and no much larger clone turns up one base away. For TCR beta library preparation, approximately 2 micrograms of genomic DNA was extracted from cryopreserved PBMCs. High-throughput TCR beta sequencing was performed on longitudinal blood samples from CLL patients receiving ibrutinib monotherapy. Patients were enrolled in a phase 2 open-label single-center ibrutinib monotherapy trial. These data come from a study of cytotoxic CD8 clonotypes in ibrutinib-treated CLL (dated by TCRdb to 2020 to 2023). For context, the study as a whole: The cohort was composed of more than ten relapsed/refractory and roughly 14 treatment-naive patients; IGHV unmutated status was identified in some 17 patients. Partial responses were observed in 24 patients and complete responses in 2; after a median follow-up of 68 months, remission was maintained in 15 or so patients and progression was observed in roughly 12. Response samples were taken after a median of 12 months on treatment, ranging from about 6 to 36 months. On average, each sample had about 250,000 productive templates and around 100,000 productive rearrangements. Of the 86 participants in the trial, roughly 25 had longitudinal samples available. Cryopreserved peripheral blood mononuclear cells were collected before treatment, at response, and at either disease progression or sustained remission. The paper's findings and limits, for the study overall: Clonality rose at ibrutinib response, remained stable during sustained remission, and dropped back toward baseline at progression. Sampling times were not matched between sustained-remission and progressing patients, and lymph node repertoires were not studied. At baseline, clonality was higher than in age-matched healthy donors and showed a strong correlation with circulating CD8+ T-cell counts. Public clonotypes were rare and either shrank or stayed stable during treatment, and the rise in clonality at ibrutinib response reflected expansion of private clonotypes.

The CDR3, from cysteine to phenylalanine, totals 16 residues. The kept DNA is CDR3 alone, 48 bases in frame from the first base. A distance of 15 bases separates the germline ends of V and J, which lose 2 bases and 1 base respectively. The germline V gene supplies CDR1 SGDLS and CDR2 YYNGEE. The goal of deep resolution MiSeq sequencing was a depth between 1 in 1 million and 1 in 200,000 T cells, and coverage averaged 10x per clonotype. The immunoSEQ hsTCRB Kit was used to generate the TCR beta libraries. Turning to the authors' computational methods: Data were analyzed with ImmunoSEQ Data Assistant and ImmunoSEQ Analyzer, with V, D and J genes assigned per IMGT definitions. Clonality was computed as one minus normalized Shannon entropy of productive rearrangement frequencies, ranging from 0 to 1. Only overrepresented clonotypes making up at least 0.05% of the repertoire of each patient were included in the public clonotype analysis. Some twelve repertoires from age-matched healthy donors, obtained from immuneACCESS, served as clonality controls. What TCRdb holds here is the immuneACCESS table cut down to in-frame rearrangements. Part of the clones is not present; checked against another copy, under half of the missing clones reflect an unresolved V gene, and the others are unexplained. The DNA was the basis for D and trimming; V, J and clone size are from that table. Recorded for this sample are around 310,000 clones; roughly 85% of them occurred a single time. Clones ranked in the top ten supply 6.7% of the sample.

This TCR was sampled from a human donor with chronic lymphocytic leukemia. The chain couples TRBV9 to TRBJ2-5, with TRBD1 tentatively as D gene (6 bases match). Sequencing used PBMCs, obtained before ibrutinib treatment. At the DNA level, the sequence is TGTGCCAGCAGCGTCACAATCCAGGGGTCCCAAGAGACCCAGTACTTC. Its protein product is CASSVTIQGSQETQYF.